These 20 T cell receptor beta chains share one sample of origin, sequenced in a study of T cell repertoires in cytomegalovirus infection. TCRdb recomputed calls from the reads with MiXCR, one row per CDR3 protein. The repertoire holds under 600,000 distinct CDR3 sequences, with 15% to 20% as singletons. The material sequenced was CD8+ T cells from PBMCs. The receptors originated from a human donor in good health (CMV status not recorded). Some clones in this sample may be carry-over from other donors' samples.

This clonotype came up a few times. V is TRBV5-4 and J is TRBJ2-5; perhaps TRBD1 as D (6 bases). The CDR3 is 16 amino acids. The V gene's germline CDR1 is SGHNT and CDR2 YYREEE (reference sequence). V lost 0 bases and J 0 bases, leaving 12 bases between the germline ends. CDR3 loop: CASSLGQVPYQETQYF. Here the CDR3 DNA reads TGTGCCAGCAGCTTGGGACAGGTGCCGTACCAAGAGACCCAGTACTTC.

In this sample, this clonotype turned up a few times. The V and J genes are TRBV5-1 and TRBJ1-1; 9 bases align to TRBD1. CDR3 length equals 15 residues. Germline lookup yields CDR1 SGHRS and CDR2 YFSETQ. V lost 1 base to trimming and J lost 5 bases; unmatched junction nucleotides: 6. DNA for the CDR3: TGCGCCAGCAGCTTGACAGGGGGCGAAGGAACTGAAGCTTTCTTT. Its translation: CASSLTGGEGTEAFF.

This chain links TRBV19 with TRBJ2-1; TRBD1 agrees at 8 bases. Germline-derived CDR1 and CDR2 are LNHDA and SQIVND (reference sequence). V dropped 1 base and J dropped 0; count of bases not matched to a gene: 2. The CDR3 totals 16 residues. The CDR3 DNA is TGTGCCAGTAGTATAGGGACAGGGTACTCCTACAATGAGCAGTTCTTC. It codes for CASSIGTGYSYNEQFF.

The chain carries TRBV6-6 and TRBJ1-3, with TRBD1 identical over 8 bases. With V trimmed by 7 bases and J by 2 bases, 7 bases remained unmatched. There are 15 residues in the CDR3. From germline, CDR1 is MNHNY and CDR2 SVGAGI (reference sequence). In nucleotides, the CDR3 is TGTGCCAGCAACACGGACAGGGAGGCTGGAAACACCATATATTTT. The encoded protein is CASNTDREAGNTIYF.

This clonotype was seen many times. The chain is built from TRBV10-3 and TRBJ1-5; 8 bases map to TRBD1. V shed 7 bases and J 4 bases; nucleotides not matched to a gene: 6. Germline-derived CDR1 and CDR2 are ENHRY and SYGVKD. The CDR3 is 14 amino acids. CDR3 region: CAIKGTGSNQPQHF. The DNA for the CDR3 is TGTGCCATCAAGGGGACAGGTTCAAATCAGCCCCAGCATTTT.

This clonotype occurred many times. The chain joins TRBV19 to TRBJ2-7; no firm D call. The germline V gene encodes CDR1 LNHDA and CDR2 SQIVND (reference sequence). The CDR3 runs 12 residues. Trimming stripped 5 bases from V and 5 bases from J, with 10 bases between. CDR3 sequence reads: CASSDQPDEQYF. DNA for the CDR3: TGTGCCAGTAGTGACCAGCCGGACGAGCAGTACTTC.

This rearrangement joins TRBV12-5 to TRBJ2-7; no definite D call. Germline CDR1 LGHNT, CDR2 FRNRAP. Trimming left V 4 bases short and J 6 bases short, with 16 bases between. The CDR3 length is 14 residues. CDR3: CASGSLPGLGEQYF. The CDR3, as DNA: TGTGCTAGTGGTTCCCTACCCGGGCTCGGCGAGCAGTACTTC. Looking up the rest from reference TRBV12-5 and TRBJ2-7 gives the full variable domain: DARVTQTPRHKVTEMGQEVTMRCQPILGHNTVFWYRQTMMQGLELLAYFRNRAPLDDSGMPKDRFSAEMPDATLATLKIQPSEPRDSAVYFCASGSLPGLGEQYFGPGTRLTVT.

The chain employs TRBV6-8 and TRBJ2-3, with D maybe TRBD1 (7 bases). With 4 bases removed from V and 5 bases from J, the gap between germline ends came to 16 bases. CDR1 and CDR2 (germline): MNHGY, SAAAGT. This CDR3 comprises 15 residues. The CDR3 DNA follows: TGTGCCAGCAGTTCCGACAGGGTGCGGGGAGATACGCAGTATTTT. Translated: CASSSDRVRGDTQYF.

This clonotype was detected a few times. Just one base apart from a much larger clone, this may be a read error. Since the CDR3 does not end with the conserved phenylalanine or tryptophan, this likely comes from a read error. The rearrangement links TRBV12-3 or TRBV12-4 to TRBJ2-1, with D perhaps being TRBD1 or TRBD2 (5 bases each). Trimming left V 7 bases short and J 8 bases short, with 9 bases between. This CDR3 comprises 11 residues. The CDR3 here is CASNGAHEQFL. The DNA for the CDR3 is TGTGCCAGCAACGGGGCCCATGAGCAGTTCTTA.

This clonotype was counted a few times. The rearrangement joins TRBV7-6 to TRBJ2-5; 11 bases agree with TRBD2. V was clipped by 1 base and J by 5 bases; unmatched bases: 12. In germline, CDR1 is SGHVS, CDR2 FNYEAQ. This CDR3 has 18 amino acids. CDR3 region: CASSLGTSGGSIWETQYF. The DNA of the CDR3 is TGTGCCAGCAGCTTAGGAACTAGCGGGGGCTCCATCTGGGAGACCCAGTACTTC.

This clonotype was counted only a few times. The chain is built from TRBV20-1 and TRBJ2-3; D is possibly TRBD1 or TRBD2 (5 bases each). The CDR3 is made up of 14 amino acids. V shed 4 bases and J shed 3 bases, with 14 bases lying between them. From germline, CDR1 is DFQATT and CDR2 SNEGSKA (reference sequence). CDR3 sequence (DNA): TGCAGTGCTATCAGGGCGATAGCGACAGATACGCAGTATTTT. Protein product: CSAIRAIATDTQYF.

This clonotype was seen many times. The chain couples TRBV6-2 or TRBV6-3 to TRBJ1-1; no reliable D call. The CDR3 runs 12 residues. Trimming took off 5 bases at V and 11 bases at J, with 15 bases between the two ends. Looked up from germline, CDR1 is MNHEY and CDR2 is SVGEGT. The CDR3 coding sequence is TGTGCCAGCAGTCCCGGGATCAGTAGGGCTTTCTTT. It is translated as CASSPGISRAFF.

About this clonotype itself: As the CDR3 is not closed by the conserved phenylalanine or tryptophan, this likely results from a read error. The rearrangement links TRBV5-6 to TRBJ2-1; D unresolved. V was clipped by 5 bases and J by 7 bases, with 10 bases between them. Germline CDR1 SGHDT, CDR2 YYEEEE. The CDR3 sequence is 12 residues long. CDR3 DNA: TGTGCCAGCAGTTGGGGATTGAATGAGCAGTTCATC. It specifies CASSWGLNEQFI.

V and J are TRBV20-1 and TRBJ1-1, with 8 bases identical to TRBD1. V lost 6 bases, J lost 0 bases, and 9 bases stayed unmatched. CDR3 size: 15 residues. CDR1 DFQATT and CDR2 SNEGSKA come from the germline V gene (reference sequence). Here the CDR3 reads CSALFRQGMNTEAFF. CDR3 coding DNA: TGCAGTGCCCTCTTTCGACAGGGGATGAACACTGAAGCTTTCTTT.

This clonotype came up many times. This chain joins TRBV27 and TRBJ2-5, with unresolved D. This CDR3 has 14 amino acids. Trimming removed 5 bases from V and 5 bases from J, with 15 bases in between. From germline, CDR1 is MNHEY and CDR2 SMNVEV (reference sequence). CDR3 in DNA: TGTGCCAGCAGTCCACTTTTTGGGTGGGAGACCCAGTACTTC. Translation gives CASSPLFGWETQYF.

This clonotype was picked up many times. The genes are TRBV7-9 and TRBJ2-5, with TRBD2 matching 9 bases. The CDR3 is made up of 15 amino acids. The junction had 5 bases not matched to a gene; V was cut back by 5 bases and J by 1 base. CDR1 is SEHNR, CDR2 FQNEAQ, per germline (reference sequence). The chain's CDR3 is CASSPGREGQETQYF. The CDR3 DNA sequence: TGTGCCAGCAGCCCCGGGCGGGAGGGCCAAGAGACCCAGTACTTC.

This clonotype was detected ten times or more. The rearrangement joins TRBV11-2 to TRBJ2-3; 14 bases are a match to TRBD2. This CDR3 region has 17 residues. Per germline, CDR1 SGHAT and CDR2 FQNNGV. V lost 6 bases and J lost 0; bases outside the gene matches: 5. The CDR3 loop is CASRGTSGGFSTDTQYF. CDR3 nucleotide sequence: TGTGCCAGCAGGGGGACTAGCGGGGGTTTTAGCACAGATACGCAGTATTTT.

The chain has TRBV7-2 and TRBJ2-3; the D is unclear. Germline CDR1 reads SGHTA; CDR2 reads FQGNSA. Trimming removed 4 bases at V and 8 bases at J, with 10 bases between. CDR3 length: 12 residues. In DNA form, the CDR3 reads TGTGCCAGCAGCTCTATTCTAGGTACGCAGTATTTT. It translates to CASSSILGTQYF.

The chain recombines TRBV27 with TRBJ1-2; TRBD1 might be the D (6 bases). There are 15 residues in the CDR3. CDR1 is MNHEY and CDR2 is SMNVEV in the germline V gene (reference sequence). V was cut by 2 bases and J by 1 base, with 11 bases left in between. CDR3 DNA: TGTGCCAGCAGTTTAGACAGGATGGGTAACTATGGCTACACCTTC. Translating it yields CASSLDRMGNYGYTF.

This clonotype was seen more than once but under ten times. The chain joins TRBV27 to TRBJ1-6, with 8 bases matching TRBD1. Germline V gene data show CDR1 as MNHEY and CDR2 as SMNVEV (reference sequence). J was trimmed by 0 bases and V by 0 bases; bases with no gene match: 4. The CDR3 extends over 18 amino acids. The CDR3 spells CASSLSLDRDSYNSPLHF. The CDR3 region has the DNA TGTGCCAGCAGTTTATCGTTGGACAGGGACTCCTATAATTCACCCCTCCACTTT.